The next 30 T cell receptor beta chains were all read from a single sample in a study of Ad26.COV2.S vaccination and SARS-CoV-2 variants. Using immunoSEQ multiplex PCR, the repertoire was profiled, and TCRdb retains in-frame clones only, with some absent. The table includes about 350,000 clones, roughly 94% detected once. The sample in question was peripheral blood, obtained after recovery from COVID-19. The receptors were sampled from a human donor who had recovered from COVID-19.

The chain joins TRBV2 to TRBJ1-3; tentative D call: TRBD1 (5 bases). Trimming cost V 6 bases and J 0 bases, with 12 bases left between them. There are 15 residues in the CDR3. Germline CDR1 is SNHLY and CDR2 is FYNNEI. The CDR3 loop reads CASRREGNSGNTIYF. The CDR3 region has the DNA TGTGCCAGCAGGCGGGAGGGGAACTCTGGAAACACCATATATTTT.

V usage is TRBV12-3 or TRBV12-4 and J usage is TRBJ1-2; 10 bases match TRBD1. The CDR3 has 13 residues. Losses at the gene ends were 5 bases for V and 10 bases for J; bases not matched to a gene: 7. CDR3 coding DNA: TGTGCCAGCAGTCCCCGGGACAGGGGAGACTACACCTTC. This sequence encodes CASSPRDRGDYTF.

The V call is TRBV6-5, the J call TRBJ1-6; 7 bases line up with TRBD1. The ends lost 5 bases at V and 5 bases at J; junction bases unmatched: 6. From germline, CDR1 is MNHEY and CDR2 SVGAGI. The length of the CDR3 is 15 residues. CDR3: CASSPWGTDNSPLHF. CDR3 coding DNA: TGTGCCAGCAGTCCATGGGGGACAGATAATTCACCCCTCCACTTT.

CDR3 sequence (DNA): TGTGCCAGCAGCCCGACTAGGAACAGCAATCAGCCCCAGCATTTT. Translation: CASSPTRNSNQPQHF. The rearrangement uses TRBV3-1 (or the pseudogene TRBV3-2) and TRBJ1-5; no clear D gene. CDR3 length equals 15 residues. Trimming took 4 bases from V and 1 from J, leaving 11 bases between them. The germline gives CDR1 LGHDT, CDR2 YNNKEL (reference sequence).

V gene TRBV7-6 combines with J gene TRBJ2-2, with TRBD1 identical over 7 bases. Trimming cost V 5 bases and J 1 base; bases outside gene matches: 7. The CDR3 has 16 residues. Germline lookup yields CDR1 SGHVS and CDR2 FNYEAQ. The CDR3 coding sequence is TGTGCCAGCAGCCCCCGACAGGGATTGAACACCGGGGAGCTGTTTTTT. Translating gives CASSPRQGLNTGELFF.

V usage is TRBV30 and J usage is TRBJ1-6, with 11 bases identical to TRBD1. Looked up from germline, CDR1 is GTSNPN and CDR2 is SVGIG (reference sequence). The length of the CDR3 is 18 residues. J was trimmed by 9 bases and V by 4 bases; bases with no gene match: 17. CDR3 loop: CAWTNKPGQGVCGSPLHF. CDR3 coding DNA: TGTGCCTGGACCAATAAACCGGGACAGGGGGTATGCGGTTCACCCCTCCACTTT.

This rearrangement joins TRBV28 to TRBJ1-2; D uncertain. The CDR3 contains 14 residues. CDR1 is MDHEN, CDR2 SYDVKM, per germline. Trimming stripped 2 bases from V and 4 bases from J, with 11 bases between. The CDR3 DNA sequence: TGTGCCAGCAGTTTAGGACGGCTCCCCTATGGCTACACCTTC. As protein: CASSLGRLPYGYTF.

This chain joins TRBV1 and TRBJ2-7; the table's D gene call, TRBD2, was not cross checked with the DNA. TRBV1 is annotated as a pseudogene. The CDR3 has 18 residues. The CDR3 DNA sequence: TGCACCAGCAGCCAAGGACTAGCGGGGGGCCTAAGCTCCTACGAGCAGTACTTC. It specifies CTSSQGLAGGLSSYEQYF.

The genes are TRBV6-2 or TRBV6-3 and TRBJ1-1, with TRBD1 as a possible D gene (5 bases). The germline V and J ends were trimmed by 2 bases and 1 base, with 11 bases remaining between them. The germline CDR1 and CDR2 sequences are MNHEY and SVGEGT. The CDR3 covers 15 residues. The CDR3 spells CASSYGGGTNTEAFF. The CDR3 DNA follows: TGTGCCAGCAGTTACGGTGGAGGGACGAACACTGAAGCTTTCTTT.

The chain links TRBV9 to TRBJ2-3; 8 positions match TRBD2. Germline V lookup: CDR1 SGDLS, CDR2 YYNGEE. The CDR3 spans 15 residues. After removal of 4 bases from V and 3 bases from J, the junction contained 7 bases not matched to a gene. CDR3 coding DNA: TGTGCCAGCAGCCCTCCGGGGGGGTCTACAGATACGCAGTATTTT. Encoded protein: CASSPPGGSTDTQYF.

The count of this clone is one. The rearrangement uses TRBV7-9 and TRBJ2-5; D possibly corresponds to TRBD2 (5 bases). The CDR3 extends over 14 amino acids. Germline V gene lookup returns CDR1 SEHNR and CDR2 FQNEAQ (reference sequence). Trimming left V 4 bases short and J 3 bases short, with 12 bases between. This CDR3 reads CASSSSDGEETQYF. In DNA form, the CDR3 reads TGTGCCAGCAGCTCTTCGGACGGGGAAGAGACCCAGTACTTC.

As for this clone: The junction does not match germline at one end; this may be a read error. The V gene is TRBV5-1, the J gene TRBJ2-2; TRBD1 matches at 9 bases. Germline assignment: CDR1 SGHRS and CDR2 YFSETQ. The CDR3 runs to 15 residues. The DNA for the CDR3 is TGCGCCAGCAGATTGGGACAGGGTAACACCGGGGAGCTGTTTTTT. Protein product: CASRLGQGNTGELFF.

Notes on this clone: The same CDR3 arises from other DNA sequences in this sample as well. The genes are TRBV12-3 or TRBV12-4 and TRBJ1-2; TRBD1 matches 7 bases. The CDR3 totals 13 residues. Losses at the gene ends were 6 bases for V and 4 bases for J; bases not matched to a gene: 5. As DNA, the CDR3 is TGTGCCAGCAGCCTGGACAGGACCTATGGCTACACCTTC. This sequence encodes CASSLDRTYGYTF.

This chain connects TRBV5-6 to TRBJ2-7; D gene ambiguous. The V end was cut by 4 bases, the J end by 3 bases, with 14 bases between. CDR1 is SGHDT, CDR2 YYEEEE, per germline. The CDR3 has 14 residues. In nucleotides, the CDR3 is TGTGCCAGCAGCCCAGCAGGAAACCTCTACGAGCAGTACTTC. As protein: CASSPAGNLYEQYF.

This sequence joins TRBV20-1 and TRBJ1-2; D remains unclear. Germline-derived CDR1 and CDR2 are DFQATT and SNEGSKA (reference sequence). V was trimmed by 3 bases and J by 4 bases, leaving 6 bases between them. The CDR3 spans 11 residues. CDR3 DNA sequence: TGCAGTGCTAGCTATAGCTATGGCTACACCTTC. Protein sequence: CSASYSYGYTF.

This chain links TRBV4-1 with TRBJ2-2; 8 positions match TRBD1. Unmatched junction bases numbered 6, after V lost 1 base and J lost 5 bases. This CDR3 spans 16 amino acids. Germline CDR1 is MGHRA and CDR2 is YSYEKL. CDR3: CASSQAGGARTGELFF. The CDR3 DNA reads as TGCGCCAGCAGCCAAGCAGGGGGCGCACGGACCGGGGAGCTGTTTTTT.

The chain employs TRBV2 and TRBJ2-7; D may be TRBD1 (7 bases). Trimming stripped 6 bases from V and 5 bases from J, with 17 bases between. Germline V gene lookup returns CDR1 SNHLY and CDR2 FYNNEI. The CDR3 length is 14 residues. As DNA, the CDR3 is TGTGCCAGCAGGGCGGGACAGAGGGTCCACGAGCAGTACTTC. This codes for CASRAGQRVHEQYF.

The chain uses TRBV25-1 and TRBJ1-3; no definite D call. The ends were cut back, 6 bases at V and 0 bases at J, with 15 bases in the middle. CDR1 MGHDK and CDR2 SYGVNS come from the germline V gene. There are 16 residues in the CDR3. The CDR3 DNA reads TGTGCCAGCAGACAAGCGGGGAGTGGCTCTGGAAACACCATATATTTT. Translated, it gives CASRQAGSGSGNTIYF.

The V call is TRBV2, the J call TRBJ2-2; D is perhaps TRBD1 (5 bases). Germline V gene data show CDR1 as SNHLY and CDR2 as FYNNEI. The V end lost 7 bases, the J end lost 7 bases, and 19 bases lay between the germline ends. This CDR3 has 15 amino acids. The CDR3 reads CASNRASTQGGELFF. CDR3 nucleotide sequence: TGTGCCAGCAACCGGGCTTCCACCCAGGGCGGGGAGCTGTTTTTT.

The gene calls are TRBV11-2 and TRBJ1-3; D ambiguous. V gave up 1 base and J gave up 0 bases, with 7 bases separating them. The germline CDR1 and CDR2 sequences are SGHAT and FQNNGV. The CDR3 has 15 residues. Here the CDR3 DNA reads TGTGCCAGCAGCTTAGTGGGTCTCTCTGGAAACACCATATATTTT. It encodes CASSLVGLSGNTIYF.

The genes are TRBV4-3 and TRBJ1-1; D is unclear. V gave up 1 base and J gave up 0 bases, with 12 bases separating them. Germline CDR1 and CDR2: LGHNA and YSLEER. This CDR3 comprises 16 residues. In DNA, the CDR3 is TGCGCCAGCAGCCAAGGTCCGGGAGCTATGAACACTGAAGCTTTCTTT. Residues: CASSQGPGAMNTEAFF.

This clone has just one count. V is TRBV5-8 and J is TRBJ2-7, with 10 bases fitting TRBD1. Germline V gene sequence: CDR1 SGHTS, CDR2 YDEGEE. CDR3 length: 13 amino acids. J gave up 12 bases and V 1 base, and 7 bases lay outside the gene matches. The CDR3 bases are TGTGCCAGCAGCTTGAGAGGGACAGGGGCATCGTACTTC. This encodes CASSLRGTGASYF.

The V gene is TRBV19, the J gene TRBJ2-1; D may match TRBD1 or TRBD2 (5 bases each). Looked up from germline, CDR1 is LNHDA and CDR2 is SQIVND (reference sequence). V lost 6 bases and J lost 5, with 5 bases in between. The CDR3 is 11 residues long. CDR3 protein: CASRGDNEQFF. DNA for the CDR3: TGTGCCAGTAGGGGGGACAATGAGCAGTTCTTC.

The chain has TRBV11-2 and TRBJ2-7, with TRBD1 identical over 12 bases. Germline V gene lookup returns CDR1 SGHAT and CDR2 FQNNGV. V lost 0 bases and J lost 5; bases outside the gene matches: 2. The CDR3 is 15 amino acids. This chain's CDR3 is CASSLEGTGGNEQYF. Written as DNA, the CDR3 is TGTGCCAGCAGCTTAGAAGGGACAGGGGGCAACGAGCAGTACTTC.

The chain recombines TRBV19 with TRBJ2-1; no firm D call. The germline V gene has CDR1 LNHDA and CDR2 SQIVND (reference sequence). V shed 7 bases and J shed 7 bases, with 11 bases lying between them. There are 12 residues in the CDR3. CDR3 coding DNA: TGTGCCAGTACGAGGAGACCTAATGAGCAGTTCTTC. Translating it yields CASTRRPNEQFF.

The V and J genes are TRBV27 and TRBJ1-3; D is ambiguous. The CDR3 is 16 residues long. The ends were cut back, 3 bases at V and 2 bases at J, with 14 bases in the middle. The germline CDR1 and CDR2 sequences are MNHEY and SMNVEV (reference sequence). CDR3 sequence (DNA): TGTGCCAGCAGTTTCTTACCGGCCGGCCCTGGAAACACCATATATTTT. Translation gives CASSFLPAGPGNTIYF.

The rearrangement joins TRBV9 to TRBJ1-6, with TRBD1 as a possible D gene (5 bases). Germline V gene data show CDR1 as SGDLS and CDR2 as YYNGEE. The V end was cut by 4 bases, the J end by 7 bases, with 15 bases between. This CDR3 contains 15 residues. CDR3 coding DNA: TGTGCCAGCAGCACGCGGGGGGACGGAAATTCACCCCTCCACTTT. Translation: CASSTRGDGNSPLHF.

A note on this clone: The sample contains more than one DNA sequence encoding this CDR3. The chain joins TRBV14 to TRBJ2-7; D is uncertain. Germline CDR1 and CDR2: SGHDN and FVKESK. V was trimmed by 1 base and J by 4 bases, leaving 2 bases between them. This CDR3 has 11 amino acids. The CDR3 sequence: CASSQAYEQYF. In DNA, the CDR3 is TGTGCCAGCAGCCAAGCATACGAGCAGTACTTC.

This chain links TRBV20-1 with TRBJ2-3; 8 bases are shared with TRBD2. V was pared by 3 bases and J by 1 base, with 3 bases of the junction left unmatched. Germline lookup yields CDR1 DFQATT and CDR2 SNEGSKA (reference sequence). The CDR3 sequence is 14 residues long. CDR3 residues: CSASTSGGTDTQYF. DNA for the CDR3: TGCAGTGCTAGTACTAGCGGAGGCACAGATACGCAGTATTTT.

The chain employs TRBV12-3 or TRBV12-4 and TRBJ1-5; D might be TRBD1 (5 bases). With 9 bases removed from V and 5 bases from J, the gap between germline ends came to 14 bases. The CDR3 has 13 amino acids. In nucleotides, the CDR3 is TGTGCCAGTGCGGGGGGGTTCGATCAGCCCCAGCATTTT. It codes for CASAGGFDQPQHF.